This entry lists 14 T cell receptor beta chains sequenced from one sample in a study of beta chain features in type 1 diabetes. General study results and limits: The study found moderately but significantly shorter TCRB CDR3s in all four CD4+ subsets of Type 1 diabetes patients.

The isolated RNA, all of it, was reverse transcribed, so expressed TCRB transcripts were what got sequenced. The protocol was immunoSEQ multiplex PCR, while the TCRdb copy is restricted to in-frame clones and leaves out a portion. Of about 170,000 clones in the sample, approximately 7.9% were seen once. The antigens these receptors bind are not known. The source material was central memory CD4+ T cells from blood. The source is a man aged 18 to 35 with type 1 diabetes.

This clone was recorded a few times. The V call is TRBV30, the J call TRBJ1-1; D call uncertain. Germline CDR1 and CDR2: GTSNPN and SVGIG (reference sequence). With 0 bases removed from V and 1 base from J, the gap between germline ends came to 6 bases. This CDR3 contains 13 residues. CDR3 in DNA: TGTGCCTGGAGTGTCCAGGCGAACACTGAAGCTTTCTTT. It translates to CAWSVQANTEAFF.

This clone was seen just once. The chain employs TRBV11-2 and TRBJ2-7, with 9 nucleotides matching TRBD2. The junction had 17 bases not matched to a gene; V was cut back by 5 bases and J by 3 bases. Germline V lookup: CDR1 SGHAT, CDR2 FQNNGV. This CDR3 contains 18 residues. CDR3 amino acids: CASSTLRGPAGGIYEQYF. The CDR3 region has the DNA TGTGCCAGCAGCACCCTGAGGGGTCCAGCGGGGGGAATCTACGAGCAGTACTTC. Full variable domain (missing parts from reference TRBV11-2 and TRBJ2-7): EAGVAQSPRYKIIEKRQSVAFWCNPISGHATLYWYQQILGQGPKLLIQFQNNGVVDDSQLPKDRFSAERLKGVDSTLKIQPAKLEDSAVYLCASSTLRGPAGGIYEQYFGPGTRLTVT.

CDR3 protein: CASSQDIGRGHGELFF. CDR3 in DNA: TGCGCCAGCAGCCAAGACATCGGGAGGGGGCACGGGGAGCTGTTTTTT. The chain carries TRBV4-3 and TRBJ2-2; D perhaps matches TRBD2 (8 bases). V lost 0 bases and J 7 bases, leaving 15 bases between the germline ends. This CDR3 spans 16 amino acids. Germline V gene sequence: CDR1 LGHNA, CDR2 YSLEER.

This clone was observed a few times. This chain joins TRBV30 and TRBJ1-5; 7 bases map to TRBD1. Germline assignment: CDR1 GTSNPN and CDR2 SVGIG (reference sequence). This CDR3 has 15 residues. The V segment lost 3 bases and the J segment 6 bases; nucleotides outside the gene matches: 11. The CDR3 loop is CAWSRDSLRSQPQHF. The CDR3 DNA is TGTGCCTGGAGCCGGGACAGCCTAAGGAGTCAGCCCCAGCATTTT.

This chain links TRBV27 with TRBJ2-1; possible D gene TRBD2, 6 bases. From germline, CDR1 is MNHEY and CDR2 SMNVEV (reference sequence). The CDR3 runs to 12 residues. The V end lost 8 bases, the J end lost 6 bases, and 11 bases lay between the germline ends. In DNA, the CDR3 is TGTGCCAGCGAGGGACTGCTCAATGAGCAGTTCTTC. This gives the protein CASEGLLNEQFF.

The CDR3 nucleotides read TGTGCCAGCAGCATAGGGACAGGGAACTCCACCTTC. This translates into CASSIGTGNSTF. J is TRBJ1-2 and V is TRBV28; 9 bases match TRBD1. Trimming cost V 6 bases and J 13 bases; bases outside gene matches: 9. There are 12 residues in the CDR3. Germline CDR1 MDHEN, CDR2 SYDVKM.

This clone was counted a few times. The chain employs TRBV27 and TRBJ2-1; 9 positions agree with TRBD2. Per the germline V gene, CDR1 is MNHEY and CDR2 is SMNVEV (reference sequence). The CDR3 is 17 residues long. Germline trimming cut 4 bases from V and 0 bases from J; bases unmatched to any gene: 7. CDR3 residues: CASSSFISGSSYNEQFF. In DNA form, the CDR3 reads TGTGCCAGCAGTTCCTTCATTAGCGGGAGCTCCTACAATGAGCAGTTCTTC.

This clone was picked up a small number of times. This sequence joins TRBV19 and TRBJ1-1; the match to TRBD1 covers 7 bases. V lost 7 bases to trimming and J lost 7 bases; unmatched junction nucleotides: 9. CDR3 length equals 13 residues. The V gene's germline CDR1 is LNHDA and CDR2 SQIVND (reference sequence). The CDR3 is CASTTNPGGEAFF. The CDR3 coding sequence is TGTGCCAGTACCACGAATCCAGGGGGTGAAGCTTTCTTT.

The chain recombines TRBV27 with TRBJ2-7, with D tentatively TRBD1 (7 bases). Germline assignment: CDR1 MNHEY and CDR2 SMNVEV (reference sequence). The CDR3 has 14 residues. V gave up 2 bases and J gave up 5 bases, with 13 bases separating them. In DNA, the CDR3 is TGTGCCAGCAGTTTAGGGCAGGGGGGCAACGAGCAGTACTTC. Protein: CASSLGQGGNEQYF.

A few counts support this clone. CDR3 DNA: TGTGCCAGCAGCGGACAGGGAAGGTATCTCTACGAGCAGTACTTC. Its protein is CASSGQGRYLYEQYF. The chain combines TRBV2 with TRBJ2-7; 8 positions agree with TRBD1. CDR1 and CDR2 (germline): SNHLY, FYNNEI. V lost 6 bases to trimming and J lost 3 bases; unmatched junction nucleotides: 10. This CDR3 region has 15 residues.

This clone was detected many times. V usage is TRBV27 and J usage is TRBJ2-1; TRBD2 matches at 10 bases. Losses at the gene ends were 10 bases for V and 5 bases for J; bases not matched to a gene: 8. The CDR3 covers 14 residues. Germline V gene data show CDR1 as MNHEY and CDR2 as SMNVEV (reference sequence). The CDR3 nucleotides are TGTGCCACCCGAATGGGACTAGCGCACAATGAGCAGTTCTTC. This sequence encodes CATRMGLAHNEQFF.

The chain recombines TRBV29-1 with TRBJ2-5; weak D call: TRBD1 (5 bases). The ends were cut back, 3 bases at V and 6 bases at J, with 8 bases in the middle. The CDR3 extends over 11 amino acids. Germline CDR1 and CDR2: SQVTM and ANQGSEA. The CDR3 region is CSVDYRKTQYF. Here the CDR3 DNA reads TGCAGCGTTGACTACAGGAAGACCCAGTACTTC.

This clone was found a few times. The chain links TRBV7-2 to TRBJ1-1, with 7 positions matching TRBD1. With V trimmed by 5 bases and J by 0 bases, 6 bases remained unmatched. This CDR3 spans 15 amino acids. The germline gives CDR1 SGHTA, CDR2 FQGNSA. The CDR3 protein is CASSIGGQMNTEAFF. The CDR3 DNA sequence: TGTGCCAGCAGCATAGGGGGACAGATGAACACTGAAGCTTTCTTT.

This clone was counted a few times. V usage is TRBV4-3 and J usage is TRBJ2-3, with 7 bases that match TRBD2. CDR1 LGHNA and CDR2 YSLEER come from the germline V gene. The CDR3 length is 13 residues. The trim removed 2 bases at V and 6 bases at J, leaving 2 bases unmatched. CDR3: CASSQNSGDTQYF. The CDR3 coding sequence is TGCGCCAGCAGCCAAAATAGCGGGGATACGCAGTATTTT.